This is a list of T cell receptor beta chains from one sample in a study of T cell clones after liver transplantation. Some clones are missing from TCRdb's copy, which holds only in-frame ones; the method was immunoSEQ multiplex PCR. The data show about 20,000 clones, about 77% seen once. Sample: CD8+ T cells from blood, taken approximately 54 months after liver transplant. The receptors shown here come from a human patient who received a liver transplant. The graft donor may have contributed some T cells. CDR3s include the opening cysteine and the closing phenylalanine or tryptophan. The D gene is left open where the match is weak. Clone size is not always given. Where it is, it says once, few, many or a class for expanded clones.

CDR3aa: CASSFSGTGTNGYTF
CDR3nt: TGTGCCAGCAGTTTTTCCGGGACAGGGACGAATGGCTACACCTTC
abundance: NA
d_gene: TRBD1
v_gene: TRBV27
j_gene: TRBJ1-2

CDR3aa: CASSSSTREKLFF
CDR3nt: TGTGCCAGCAGCTCTAGCACCAGGGAAAAACTGTTTTTT
abundance: NA
d_gene: NA
v_gene: TRBV7-9
j_gene: TRBJ1-4

CDR3aa: CASSQAGGRGSYEQYF
CDR3nt: TGCGCCAGCAGCCAAGCGGGGGGAAGGGGCTCCTACGAGCAGTACTTC
abundance: NA
d_gene: TRBD2
v_gene: TRBV4-1
j_gene: TRBJ2-7

CDR3aa: CASSSQGFSYNSPLHF
CDR3nt: TGTGCCAGCAGCTCACAGGGGTTTTCCTATAATTCACCCCTCCACTTT
abundance: NA
d_gene: TRBD1
v_gene: TRBV7-9
j_gene: TRBJ1-6

CDR3aa: CASSLIRDNYYGYTF
CDR3nt: TGTGCCAGCAGCTTAATAAGGGACAACTACTATGGCTACACCTTC
abundance: once
d_gene: NA
v_gene: TRBV7-8
j_gene: TRBJ1-2

CDR3aa: CASSYTTFGGEQFF
CDR3nt: TGTGCCAGCAGTTACACGACTTTTGGGGGTGAGCAGTTCTTC
abundance: few
d_gene: NA
v_gene: TRBV6-5
j_gene: TRBJ2-1

CDR3aa: CASSFRDPSSDTQYF
CDR3nt: TGCGCCAGCAGCTTTCGGGACCCCTCTTCGGATACGCAGTATTTT
abundance: NA
d_gene: NA
v_gene: TRBV5-1
j_gene: TRBJ2-3

CDR3aa: CASSLSQSYNEQFF
CDR3nt: TGTGCCAGCAGCTTGAGTCAGAGCTACAATGAGCAGTTCTTC
abundance: few
d_gene: NA
v_gene: TRBV5-6
j_gene: TRBJ2-1

CDR3aa: CASSLGGRNTEAFF
CDR3nt: TGTGCCAGCAGCTTAGGCGGTAGGAACACTGAAGCTTTCTTT
abundance: few
d_gene: NA
v_gene: TRBV7-8
j_gene: TRBJ1-1

CDR3aa: CASSPLAGENTGELFF
CDR3nt: TGCGCCAGCAGCCCCCTGGCGGGCGAGAACACCGGGGAGCTGTTTTTT
abundance: NA
d_gene: NA
v_gene: TRBV4-1
j_gene: TRBJ2-2

CDR3aa: CASSLVSWEQYF
CDR3nt: TGTGCCAGCAGCTTAGTATCTTGGGAGCAGTACTTC
abundance: medium-sized
d_gene: NA
v_gene: TRBV11-2
j_gene: TRBJ2-7

CDR3aa: CAISEWWGAANEKLFF
CDR3nt: TGTGCCATCAGTGAGTGGTGGGGGGCAGCTAATGAAAAACTGTTTTTT
abundance: NA
d_gene: NA
v_gene: TRBV10-3
j_gene: TRBJ1-4

CDR3aa: CATTAGTSTDTQYF
CDR3nt: TGTGCCACCACAGCGGGCACGAGCACAGATACGCAGTATTTT
abundance: once
d_gene: NA
v_gene: TRBV2
j_gene: TRBJ2-3

CDR3aa: CASSLLGNTEAFF
CDR3nt: TGTGCCAGCAGCTTATTGGGGAACACTGAAGCTTTCTTT
abundance: NA
d_gene: NA
v_gene: TRBV7-3
j_gene: TRBJ1-1

CDR3aa: CASSGGTGNTEAFF
CDR3nt: TGTGCCAGCAGCGGAGGAACAGGGAACACTGAAGCTTTCTTT
abundance: NA
d_gene: NA
v_gene: TRBV2
j_gene: TRBJ1-1

CDR3aa: CASSLQSSYNSPLHF
CDR3nt: TGTGCCAGCAGTCTACAGAGCTCCTATAATTCACCCCTCCACTTT
abundance: NA
d_gene: NA
v_gene: TRBV6-6
j_gene: TRBJ1-6

CDR3aa: CASSSGGGDTQYF
CDR3nt: TGTGCCAGCAGTTCAGGGGGCGGAGATACGCAGTATTTT
abundance: NA
d_gene: TRBD1
v_gene: TRBV6-5
j_gene: TRBJ2-3

CDR3aa: CASSQGASVTWTQYF
CDR3nt: TGTGCCAGCAGCCAGGGGGCTAGCGTGACTTGGACGCAGTATTTT
abundance: NA
d_gene: TRBD1
v_gene: TRBV6-5
j_gene: TRBJ2-3

CDR3aa: CASSQAPGGVTEAFF
CDR3nt: TGCGCCAGCAGCCAGGCACCGGGGGGGGTCACTGAAGCTTTCTTT
abundance: once
d_gene: NA
v_gene: TRBV4-1
j_gene: TRBJ1-1

CDR3aa: CASSVGRENSPLHF
CDR3nt: TGTGCCAGCAGTGTAGGACGTGAGAATTCACCCCTCCACTTT
abundance: few
d_gene: NA
v_gene: TRBV6-4
j_gene: TRBJ1-6

CDR3aa: CASSPRTGNNEAFF
CDR3nt: TGTGCCAGCAGCCCCCGGACAGGGAATAATGAAGCTTTCTTT
abundance: NA
d_gene: TRBD1
v_gene: TRBV5-6
j_gene: TRBJ1-1

CDR3aa: CASGALLPQPQHF
CDR3nt: TGTGCCAGTGGAGCACTCCTACCTCAGCCCCAGCATTTT
abundance: NA
d_gene: NA
v_gene: TRBV6-1
j_gene: TRBJ1-5

CDR3aa: CASSLRGGEETQYF
CDR3nt: TGTGCCAGCAGTTTACGGGGGGGCGAGGAGACCCAGTACTTC
abundance: medium-sized
d_gene: TRBD2
v_gene: TRBV25-1
j_gene: TRBJ2-5

CDR3aa: CASSRKQGPPYNEQFF
CDR3nt: TGTGCCAGCAGCCGCAAACAGGGACCTCCTTACAATGAGCAGTTCTTC
abundance: NA
d_gene: NA
v_gene: TRBV9
j_gene: TRBJ2-1

CDR3aa: CASTYRVTLPYNEQFF
CDR3nt: TGTGCCAGCACCTACAGAGTGACGTTACCTTACAATGAGCAGTTCTTC
abundance: few
d_gene: NA
v_gene: TRBV6-6
j_gene: TRBJ2-1

CDR3aa: CAVSRAGSYEQYF
CDR3nt: TGTGCCGTCTCCCGGGCGGGTAGTTACGAGCAGTACTTC
abundance: NA
d_gene: NA
v_gene: TRBV28
j_gene: TRBJ2-7

CDR3aa: CASSLSLATDTQYF
CDR3nt: TGTGCCAGCAGTTTATCATTGGCTACAGATACGCAGTATTTT
abundance: NA
d_gene: NA
v_gene: TRBV27
j_gene: TRBJ2-3

CDR3aa: CASSQDGTFADEQYF
CDR3nt: TGCGCCAGCAGCCAAGATGGGACGTTTGCCGACGAGCAGTACTTC
abundance: NA
d_gene: NA
v_gene: TRBV4-1
j_gene: TRBJ2-7

CDR3aa: CASSFGTGFYGYTF
CDR3nt: TGTGCCAGCAGTTTTGGGACAGGGTTTTATGGCTACACCTTC
abundance: NA
d_gene: TRBD1
v_gene: TRBV28
j_gene: TRBJ1-2

CDR3aa: CSVTLAGTYNEQFF
CDR3nt: TGCAGCGTGACCCTAGCGGGGACTTACAATGAGCAGTTCTTC
abundance: NA
d_gene: TRBD2
v_gene: TRBV29-1
j_gene: TRBJ2-1

CDR3aa: CASSLYRALNNEQFF
CDR3nt: TGTGCCAGCAGCTTATACAGGGCCTTAAACAATGAGCAGTTCTTC
abundance: NA
d_gene: NA
v_gene: TRBV7-8
j_gene: TRBJ2-1

CDR3aa: CASSLGTFPYEQYF
CDR3nt: TGTGCCAGCAGTTTGGGGACTTTTCCCTACGAGCAGTACTTC
abundance: NA
d_gene: NA
v_gene: TRBV27
j_gene: TRBJ2-7